One and the same sample provided the 15 T cell receptor beta chains below, sequenced in a study of PD-1 blockade in classical Hodgkin lymphoma. TCRdb's copy holds only in-frame clones and misses some; the assay was immunoSEQ multiplex PCR. The sample has tens of thousands of clones; 65% to 80% are singletons. Exposure to brentuximab vedotin varied, and each patient had relapsed following autologous stem cell transplantation. The sample in question was peripheral blood mononuclear cells (PBMCs), obtained before the second cycle of nivolumab. The receptors stem from a human donor with classical Hodgkin lymphoma.

The chain links TRBV27 to TRBJ2-1; tentatively, D is TRBD2 (5 bases). Trimming removed 5 bases at V and 9 bases at J, with 11 bases between. The CDR3 contains 12 residues. Germline V gene sequence: CDR1 MNHEY, CDR2 SMNVEV (reference sequence). CDR3 sequence reads: CASSLLGGEQFF. The CDR3 coding sequence is TGTGCCAGCAGTCTACTAGGCGGTGAGCAGTTCTTC.

The V call is TRBV29-1, the J call TRBJ2-2; no reliable D call. CDR3 size: 13 residues. V lost 1 base and J lost 3, with 6 bases in between. CDR1 is SQVTM, CDR2 ANQGSEA, per germline. The chain's CDR3 is CSVEGTHTGELFF. DNA of the CDR3: TGCAGCGTTGAAGGGACCCACACCGGGGAGCTGTTTTTT.

The chain is built from TRBV27 and TRBJ1-1; D gene uncertain. The CDR3 spans 14 residues. Germline CDR1 MNHEY, CDR2 SMNVEV (reference sequence). V was cut by 2 bases and J by 0 bases, with 7 bases left in between. CDR3 region: CASSLATVNTEAFF. DNA of the CDR3: TGTGCCAGCAGTTTAGCGACGGTGAACACTGAAGCTTTCTTT.

The J gene is TRBJ2-7, the V gene TRBV11-2; weak D call: TRBD1 (6 bases). Germline CDR1 SGHAT, CDR2 FQNNGV. V lost 5 bases and J 2 bases, leaving 19 bases between the germline ends. CDR3 size: 16 residues. The CDR3 DNA reads TGTGCCAGCAGCCTAGTAACAGGGAACGGAGCCTACGAGCAGTACTTC. Its translation is CASSLVTGNGAYEQYF.

The genes are TRBV7-9 and TRBJ2-7, with TRBD2 matching over 13 bases. CDR3 size: 19 residues. The junction had 10 bases not matched to a gene; V was cut back by 1 base and J by 1 base. The germline CDR1 and CDR2 sequences are SEHNR and FQNEAQ (reference sequence). This CDR3 is CASSLGFTSGRAESYEQYF. CDR3 bases: TGTGCCAGCAGCTTAGGCTTTACTAGCGGGAGGGCCGAATCCTACGAGCAGTACTTC.

The chain is built from TRBV2 and TRBJ1-1; 10 bases fit TRBD1. The CDR3 runs to 17 residues. The germline V gene has CDR1 SNHLY and CDR2 FYNNEI. The J segment lost 4 bases and the V segment lost 7 bases, leaving 15 bases of the junction unmatched. This chain's CDR3 is CASTKVTGGARFTEAFF. The CDR3 DNA is TGTGCCAGCACCAAGGTGACAGGGGGCGCGAGGTTCACTGAAGCTTTCTTT.

The count of this clone is one. The chain has TRBV25-1 and TRBJ2-1; D is uncertain. CDR1 MGHDK and CDR2 SYGVNS come from the germline V gene. V gave up 6 bases and J gave up 9 bases, with 18 bases separating them. This CDR3 comprises 14 residues. This chain's CDR3 is CASRARKNSGEQFF. CDR3 nucleotides: TGTGCCAGCAGGGCCAGAAAGAACTCAGGTGAGCAGTTCTTC.

The V gene is TRBV6-1, the J gene TRBJ2-3; 8 bases match TRBD2. V trimming: 4 bases; J trimming: 4 bases; junction bases outside the gene matches: 7. Germline-derived CDR1 and CDR2 are MNHNS and SASEGT. The length of the CDR3 is 15 residues. The CDR3 is CASSGSTSVADTQYF. DNA of the CDR3: TGTGCCAGCAGTGGATCGACTAGCGTGGCAGATACGCAGTATTTT.

This clone appeared once. The chain is built from TRBV5-1 and TRBJ2-2; the match to TRBD2 covers 9 bases. Losses at the gene ends were 0 bases for V and 4 bases for J; bases not matched to a gene: 4. This CDR3 is built from 16 residues. Germline CDR1 and CDR2: SGHRS and YFSETQ. CDR3 DNA: TGCGCCAGCAGCTTGGGGCGGGAGGGCCGCACCGGGGAGCTGTTTTTT. Amino acid sequence: CASSLGREGRTGELFF.

The chain combines TRBV6-5 with TRBJ1-2; TRBD1 might be the D (5 bases). This CDR3 contains 13 residues. V was clipped by 2 bases and J by 2 bases, with 6 bases between them. The germline gives CDR1 MNHEY, CDR2 SVGAGI. The CDR3 reads CASSYDSNYGYTF. The DNA for the CDR3 is TGTGCCAGCAGTTACGACAGCAACTATGGCTACACCTTC.

The rearrangement uses TRBV27 and TRBJ1-4, with 7 bases lining up with TRBD1. The CDR3 runs 14 residues. Germline values: CDR1 MNHEY, CDR2 SMNVEV (reference sequence). J gave up 6 bases and V 5 bases, and 6 bases lay outside the gene matches. In DNA form, the CDR3 reads TGTGCCAGCAGTCGCCGGGACAGCTATGAAAAACTGTTTTTT. This encodes CASSRRDSYEKLFF.

This clone was counted once. The chain employs TRBV18 and TRBJ2-3, with unresolved D. The CDR3 runs to 16 residues. CDR1 is KGHSH, CDR2 LQKENI, per germline. V lost 0 bases and J 2 bases, leaving 12 bases between the germline ends. The CDR3 nucleotides are TGTGCCAGCTCACCACCAATCTGGAACATCACAGATACGCAGTATTTT. Translated, it gives CASSPPIWNITDTQYF.

CDR3 residues: CASSQVWTDPIYGYTF. In DNA, the CDR3 is TGCGCCAGCAGCCAAGTTTGGACAGACCCAATCTATGGCTACACCTTC. The V and J genes are TRBV4-1 and TRBJ1-2, with D maybe TRBD1 (6 bases). V lost 1 base and J 4 bases, leaving 16 bases between the germline ends. The V gene's germline CDR1 is MGHRA and CDR2 YSYEKL. This CDR3 contains 16 residues.

This chain uses TRBV21-1 with TRBJ2-7; the table assigns TRBD2, which was not confirmed against the DNA. TRBV21-1 is listed as a pseudogene. The CDR3 loop spans 15 amino acids. This chain's CDR3 is CASRPGLASSYEQYF. CDR3 coding DNA: TGTGCCAGCAGACCGGGACTAGCTAGTTCCTACGAGCAGTACTTC.

V usage is TRBV10-1 and J usage is TRBJ2-1, with D tentatively TRBD2 (6 bases). Trimming took off 6 bases at V and 13 bases at J, with 16 bases between the two ends. The CDR3 runs 12 residues. Germline V gives CDR1 WNHNN, CDR2 SYGVQD (reference sequence). This chain's CDR3 is CASRDPGGVQFF. CDR3 nucleotides: TGCGCCAGCAGGGATCCGGGCGGGGTCCAGTTCTTC.